The present T cell receptor beta chain was sequenced within a study of cytotoxic CD8 clonotypes in ibrutinib-treated CLL. Study as a whole: Partial response occurred in 24 patients and complete response in 2; at median roughly 72 months, about 14 remained remitted and about 12 progressed. Samples showed on average around 250,000 productive templates and approximately 94,000 productive rearrangements.

General study findings and limits: Sustained-remission and progressing patients had different sampling times. The clonality rise at ibrutinib response reflected private clonotype expansion.

Libraries were prepared by immunoSEQ multiplex PCR; TCRdb keeps only in-frame clonotypes and omits some of them. The top ten hold roughly 10% of the sample, which has over 200,000 clones, approximately 75% seen once. This clone turned up a few times. What it binds is not known. Germline CDR1 MDHEN, CDR2 SYDVKM. The CDR3 runs to 15 residues. The V end was cut by 3 bases, the J end by 0 bases, with 6 bases between. Sequencing was performed on PBMCs, taken after 12 months of ibrutinib treatment. The rearrangement joins TRBV28 to TRBJ2-6; D remains ambiguous. The sequence came from a human donor with chronic lymphocytic leukemia. The CDR3 here is CASSLRNSGANVLTF. CDR3 nucleotides: TGTGCCAGCAGTTTGAGGAACTCTGGGGCCAACGTCCTGACTTTC.